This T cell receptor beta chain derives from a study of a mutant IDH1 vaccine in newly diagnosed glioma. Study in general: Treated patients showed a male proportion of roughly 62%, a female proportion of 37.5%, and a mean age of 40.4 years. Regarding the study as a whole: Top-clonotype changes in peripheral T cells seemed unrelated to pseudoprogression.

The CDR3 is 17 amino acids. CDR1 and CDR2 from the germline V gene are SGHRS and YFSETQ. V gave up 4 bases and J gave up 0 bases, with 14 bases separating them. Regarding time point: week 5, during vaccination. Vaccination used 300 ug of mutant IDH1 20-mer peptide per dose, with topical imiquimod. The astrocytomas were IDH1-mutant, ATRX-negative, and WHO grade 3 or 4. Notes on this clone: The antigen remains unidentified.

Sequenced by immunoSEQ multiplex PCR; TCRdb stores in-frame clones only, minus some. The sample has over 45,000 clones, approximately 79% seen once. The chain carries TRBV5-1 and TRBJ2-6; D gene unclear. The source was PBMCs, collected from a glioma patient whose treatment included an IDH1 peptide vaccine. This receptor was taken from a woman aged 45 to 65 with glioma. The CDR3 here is CASSGKDLVSGANVLTF. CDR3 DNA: TGCGCCAGCAGCGGGAAGGACCTGGTCTCTGGGGCCAACGTCCTGACTTTC.